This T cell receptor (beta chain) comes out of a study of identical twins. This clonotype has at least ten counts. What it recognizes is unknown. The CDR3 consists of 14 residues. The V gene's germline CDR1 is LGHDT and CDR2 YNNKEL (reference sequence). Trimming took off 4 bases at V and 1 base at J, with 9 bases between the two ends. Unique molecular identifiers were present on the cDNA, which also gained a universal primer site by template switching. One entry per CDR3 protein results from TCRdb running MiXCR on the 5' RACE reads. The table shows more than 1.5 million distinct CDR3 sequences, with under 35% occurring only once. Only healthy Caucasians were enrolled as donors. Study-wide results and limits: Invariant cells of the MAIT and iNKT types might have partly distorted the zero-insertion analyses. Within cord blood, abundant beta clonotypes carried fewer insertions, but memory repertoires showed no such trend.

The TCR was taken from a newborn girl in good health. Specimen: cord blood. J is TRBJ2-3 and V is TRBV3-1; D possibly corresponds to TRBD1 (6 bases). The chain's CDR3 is CASSRGGRTDTQYF. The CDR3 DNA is TGTGCCAGCAGCCGAGGGGGTCGCACAGATACGCAGTATTTT.